These T cell receptor beta chains were read from a single sample in a study of blood T cell repertoires in COVID-19. Clones were read by immunoSEQ multiplex PCR, and TCRdb kept only the in-frame ones, dropping some. The sample has about 150,000 clones, 65% to 85% seen once. Sequencing used peripheral blood. The receptors here all came from a man aged 45 to 65 with active or convalescent COVID-19. Each CDR3 is given with its conserved first and last residue. The D gene is left open where the match is weak. Rows may omit the clone size; those that give it use once, few, many or a size class.

>once|TRBV27|TRBJ2-7|TRBD1
TGTGCCAGCTGCAGGGGGTCAACCTACGAGCAGTACTTC
CASCRGSTYEQYF
>.|TRBV5-8|TRBJ1-6|.
TGTGCCAGCAGCTTGTACTCAGGGGCTCAAAATTCACCCCTCCACTTT
CASSLYSGAQNSPLHF
>.|TRBV19|TRBJ1-5|TRBD1
TGTGCCAGTAAATCCCGGACAGGGGGAACTGGCAATCAGCCCCAGCATTTT
CASKSRTGGTGNQPQHF
>.|TRBV5-6|TRBJ1-5|.
TGTGCCAGCAGCTGGGGAGGGCGCAATCAGCCCCAGCATTTT
CASSWGGRNQPQHF
>.|TRBV18|TRBJ1-6|TRBD1
TGTGCCAGCTCACCCCTCGGGACAGGGAATTCACCCCTCCACTTT
CASSPLGTGNSPLHF
>.|TRBV6-1|TRBJ2-5|TRBD2
TGTGCCAGCAGTGAATACCTGGGACTAGCGGGAGAAGAGACCCAGTACTTC
CASSEYLGLAGEETQYF
>.|TRBV19|TRBJ2-7|TRBD1
TGTGCCAGTGGGGGAGCTGGGACAGTTTCCCTCGGGGAGCAGTACTTC
CASGGAGTVSLGEQYF
>.|TRBV30|TRBJ1-3|TRBD1
TGTGCCTGGAGTGCGGACAGGCAACGAAACACCATATATTTT
CAWSADRQRNTIYF
>.|TRBV7-9|TRBJ2-7|.
TGTGCCAGCAGCTTAGGCAACAGGGTTTACGAGCAGTACTTC
CASSLGNRVYEQYF
>.|TRBV14|TRBJ2-1|.
TGTGCCAGCAGCCAGTATCTAGCGAGGGGGCACAATGAGCAGTTCTTC
CASSQYLARGHNEQFF
>.|TRBV7-7|TRBJ2-1|TRBD2
TGTGCTAGCAGCCTTAGCGGGACCTCCTACAATGAGCAGTTCTTC
CASSLSGTSYNEQFF
>.|TRBV19|TRBJ1-1|.
TGTGCCAGTAGTACTAGTCTGGGGACTAATGAAGCTTTCTTT
CASSTSLGTNEAFF
>.|TRBV30|TRBJ1-4|.
TGTGCCTGGAGTCCCGGGAAGACAACCGCGGATGAAAAACTGTTTTTT
CAWSPGKTTADEKLFF
>few|TRBV28|TRBJ1-4|TRBD1
TGTGCCAGCAGTTCCGCGGGACAGGGGCAATCAGGAGAAAAACTGTTTTTT
CASSSAGQGQSGEKLFF
>.|TRBV29-1|TRBJ1-3|TRBD1
TGCAGCGTAGAGGGGGCAGACCTTTCCTCTGGAAACACCATATATTTT
CSVEGADLSSGNTIYF
>.|TRBV10-3|TRBJ1-1|TRBD1
TGTGCCATCAGTGCTACAGGGGGCGGTAGCACTGAAGCTTTCTTT
CAISATGGGSTEAFF
>.|TRBV18|TRBJ1-1|.
TGTGCCAGCTCTCGCGAAATGACAGGCATGAACACTGAAGCTTTCTTT
CASSREMTGMNTEAFF
>.|TRBV2|TRBJ1-5|.
TGTGCCAGCAGTGAACAGGGCAATCAGCCCCAGCATTTT
CASSEQGNQPQHF
>.|TRBV7-2|TRBJ2-7|TRBD1
TGTGCCAGCAGCCAGGACAGGGGCTACGAGCAGTACTTC
CASSQDRGYEQYF
>.|TRBV6-5|TRBJ1-4|.
TGTGCCAGCAGAACAGTCCTGGCTGGTGAAAAACTGTTTTTT
CASRTVLAGEKLFF
>.|TRBV6-6|TRBJ2-2|TRBD1
TGTGCCAGCAGTCGAGACCGGGACAGGGGGACCGGGGAGCTGTTTTTT
CASSRDRDRGTGELFF
>.|TRBV7-6|TRBJ2-2|.
TGTGCCAGCATGCAACAGGGGAACACCGGGGAGCTGTTTTTT
CASMQQGNTGELFF
>.|TRBV11-3|TRBJ1-6|.
TGTGCCAGCAGCTACGCGGGCGGGGGTTCACCCCTCCACTTT
CASSYAGGGSPLHF
>.|TRBV15|TRBJ1-4|TRBD1
TGTGCCACCAGCAGAGAGAGGACAGGGGGTGAAAAACTGTTTTTT
CATSRERTGGEKLFF
>.|TRBV24-1|TRBJ2-7|.
TGTGCCACCAGTCGGGGATCGGGCGAGCAGTACTTC
CATSRGSGEQYF
>.|TRBV7-8|TRBJ1-5|.
TGTGCCAGCAGCTTAGGTAGCTATAGCAATCAGCCCCAGCATTTT
CASSLGSYSNQPQHF
>.|TRBV9|TRBJ2-3|TRBD2
TGTGCCAGCAGCCCCCTAGCGGACACAGATACGCAGTATTTT
CASSPLADTDTQYF
>.|TRBV27|TRBJ1-5|.
TGTGCCAGCAACCCTAGTTGGGGGCAAAATCAGCCCCAGCATTTT
CASNPSWGQNQPQHF
>.|TRBV24-1|TRBJ2-7|.
TGTGCCACCAGTGACCGGACAGACAGCTCCTACGAGCAGTACTTC
CATSDRTDSSYEQYF
>few|TRBV27|TRBJ2-7|TRBD2
TGTGCCAGCAGGGAGGGAGGGCGCGGGTACGAGCAGTACTTC
CASREGGRGYEQYF
>.|TRBV11-3|TRBJ2-7|TRBD2
TGTGCCAGCAGCCCCCGTGCACGCGGGAGTCATGAGCAGTACTTC
CASSPRARGSHEQYF
>.|TRBV27|TRBJ2-6|.
TGTGCCAGCAGTTTTATATGGGGGGCTGGGGCCAACGTCCTGACTTTC
CASSFIWGAGANVLTF
>.|TRBV21-1|TRBJ2-1|.
TGTGCCAGCAGCAAAGCGGCCGCAGGGGAGGGAAGACCTAATGAGCAGTTCTTC
CASSKAAAGEGRPNEQFF
>.|TRBV5-1|TRBJ2-2|TRBD1
TGCGCCAGCAGCTTTGGGCAGGGGGTGCCCGCGAACACCGGGGAGCTGTTTTTT
CASSFGQGVPANTGELFF
>.|TRBV6-6|TRBJ2-3|TRBD2
TGTGCCAGCAGTCAACCGGGACTAGCGGAGTATTTT
CASSQPGLAEYF
>once|TRBV28|TRBJ1-1|TRBD1
TGTGCCAGCAGACTTCCGGGACAGACGAACACTGAAGCTTTCTTT
CASRLPGQTNTEAFF
>.|TRBV19|TRBJ1-5|TRBD1
TGTGCCAGTGGACAGGGGGCGGATAGCAATCAGCCCCAGCATTTT
CASGQGADSNQPQHF
>once|TRBV11-2|TRBJ1-1|TRBD1
TGTGCCAGCAGCTTAGATAGGAGACAGGGGGTAGCTTTCTTT
CASSLDRRQGVAFF
>.|TRBV5-6|TRBJ1-6|.
TGTGCCAGCAGCTACCAGACATTCTCCTATAATTCACCCCTCCACTTT
CASSYQTFSYNSPLHF
>.|TRBV3-1/TRBV3-2|TRBJ2-7|.
TGTGCCAGCAGCCAAGATTCGGGTTCCTACGAGCAGTACTTC
CASSQDSGSYEQYF
>.|TRBV7-9|TRBJ2-7|.
TGTGCCAGCAGCTTAGGCGGGCCCCGACCCTACGAGCAGTACTTC
CASSLGGPRPYEQYF
>.|TRBV6-1|TRBJ2-7|TRBD1
TGTGCCAGCAGTGAATGGCCGGGACAGGGCTACGAGCAGTACTTC
CASSEWPGQGYEQYF
>.|TRBV5-1|TRBJ2-7|TRBD2
TGCGCCAGCAGCTTGGAAGTACTAGCGGCCTCCTACGAGCAGTACTTC
CASSLEVLAASYEQYF
>.|TRBV29-1|TRBJ2-7|TRBD2
TGCAGCGTTGAAACTAGCGGTATCTACTACGAGCAGTACTTC
CSVETSGIYYEQYF
>few|TRBV5-1|TRBJ2-7|TRBD1
TGCGCCAGCAGCTGGACAGGGACTGGGGAGCAGTACTTC
CASSWTGTGEQYF
>.|TRBV25-1|TRBJ1-6|.
TGTGCCAGCAGTCATGGAGGCAATTCACCCCTCCACTTT
CASSHGGNSPLHF
>.|TRBV28|TRBJ1-2|.
TGTGCCAGCAGTGTACAGGCCTATGGCTACACCTTC
CASSVQAYGYTF
>.|TRBV28|TRBJ2-5|TRBD1
TGTGCCAGCAGTCCGGGACAGGGGGCGTTCAGGGGAGAGACCCAGTACTTC
CASSPGQGAFRGETQYF
>.|TRBV5-4|TRBJ1-3|.
TGTGCCAGCAGCTTGGAACGGGCCAGGGGCAGTGGAAACACCATATATTTT
CASSLERARGSGNTIYF
>.|TRBV27|TRBJ2-7|TRBD1
TGTGCCAGCAGTCTCTCCGGGACAGGGCTCTACGAGCAGTACTTC
CASSLSGTGLYEQYF
>.|TRBV3-1/TRBV3-2|TRBJ2-1|TRBD2
TGTGCCAGCAGCCAAGTGCCTAGCGGGAGCTATGAGCAGTTCTTC
CASSQVPSGSYEQFF
>.|TRBV7-3|TRBJ2-1|.
TGTGCCAGCAGCTTCCTTAGCGAACCCTACAATGAGCAGTTCTTC
CASSFLSEPYNEQFF
>few|TRBV6-5|TRBJ2-7|.
TGTGCCAGCAGTTTCCTAATGAACTACGAGCAGTACTTC
CASSFLMNYEQYF
>.|TRBV7-9|TRBJ2-1|TRBD2
TGTGCCAGCAGCCATCAGCGGGACCTCTCAGGATCCAATGAGCAGTTCTTC
CASSHQRDLSGSNEQFF
>.|TRBV27|TRBJ1-4|.
TGTGCCAGCAGTATTGTAGGGGGACCTGCGGAGGAAAAACTGTTTTTT
CASSIVGGPAEEKLFF